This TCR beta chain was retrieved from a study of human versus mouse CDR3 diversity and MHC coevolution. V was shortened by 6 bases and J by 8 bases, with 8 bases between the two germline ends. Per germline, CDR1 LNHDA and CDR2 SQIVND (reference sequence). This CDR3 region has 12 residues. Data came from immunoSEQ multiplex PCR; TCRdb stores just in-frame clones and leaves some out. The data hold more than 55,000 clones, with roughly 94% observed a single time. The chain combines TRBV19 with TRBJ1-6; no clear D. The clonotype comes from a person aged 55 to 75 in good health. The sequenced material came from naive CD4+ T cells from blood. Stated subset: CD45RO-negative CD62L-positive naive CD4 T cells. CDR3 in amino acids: CASRTGDSPLHF. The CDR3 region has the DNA TGTGCCAGTAGGACCGGGGATTCACCCCTCCACTTT.